This TCR beta chain was recorded in a study of cytomegalovirus exposure and HLA in healthy donors (dated by TCRdb to the late 2010s). A note on the overall study: According to a later analysis, one platform produced both the roughly 130 validation repertoires and the approximately 670 repertoires of the first cohort. The study aimed to test whether cataloging public T cell receptors could reveal signatures of past pathogen exposure. To predict cytomegalovirus infection status, the study brought together high-throughput TCR immunosequencing, statistical association of individual TCRs with disease status, and machine learning. Along with the approximately 650-subject first cohort, a separate validation cohort of over a hundred different subjects was used. Results and caveats for the whole study, not just this receptor: Most TCR sequences were observed very rarely across donors, whereas some public TCRs were present in many individuals. The classifier was reported to diagnose cytomegalovirus status with high specificity and sensitivity in both the original and validation cohorts. Three of the identified cytomegalovirus-associated TCR beta chains were confirmed in vitro to be specific for cytomegalovirus antigens. The study listed 150 to 200 TCR beta chains as associated with cytomegalovirus. A later analysis lacked HLA typing for the validation cohort, so it scored co-occurrence in that cohort across all 110 or so repertoires. Of the cluster scores, roughly 95% were above 0 in a later analysis, which found that TCRs clustered in the first cohort also tended to co-occur in the 120 validation repertoires. According to the authors, the approach could potentially be generalized to other disease states and immunological phenotypes.

This clone was detected once. Which antigen it targets is not known. Base qualities are not recorded, but no much larger clone differs from it by a single base. The cysteine opens and the phenylalanine closes a CDR3 of 16 amino acids. Of all the DNA, just the CDR3 is kept, 48 bases in frame from base 1. Cut back by 4 bases and 4 bases, the V and J ends lie 17 bases apart. CDR1 and CDR2 (SGHAT, FQNNGV) derive from the germline V gene. The donors were included in the validation cohort of approximately 130 subjects, a group kept apart from the roughly 670-subject first cohort. The method behind the library was the immunoSEQ multiplex PCR assay. In the source study's methods: A statistical classification framework was developed to diagnose cytomegalovirus status using the catalog of TCR beta chain sequences. TCRdb's version of the immuneACCESS table is confined to in-frame rearrangements and falls short of the full clone set. An unresolved V gene accounts for under half of the shortfall where checked; the remainder is of unknown origin. V and J calls and clone size are given by that table; D and trimming were obtained from the DNA. This sample has about 120,000 clones in its table, and approximately 87% of those were observed once. The ten biggest clones cover roughly 6.3% of the sample.

The V and J genes are TRBV11-2 and TRBJ2-1; TRBD2 is possibly the D segment (6 matching bases). The receptor was derived from a woman younger than 30 in good health and CMV-seropositive. Sequenced material: PBMCs. The base sequence is TGTGCCAGCAGCTCCCCACGGGGGTCCAGGTACAATGAGCAGTTCTTC. The resulting protein is CASSSPRGSRYNEQFF.